This T cell receptor (beta chain) was recorded in a study of T-cell reconstitution after alpha-beta-depleted transplantation in children (dated by TCRdb to about 2016). Study-level background: T-cell immune reconstitution after TCRalphabeta/CD19-depleted allogeneic hematopoietic cell transplantation in children was quantitatively tracked in the study by means of TCR repertoire profiling.

This clonotype was seen a few times. Its target antigen remains unknown. Base qualities are not at hand, and no much larger clone is one base apart. Library preparation was by PCR. These reads were obtained on an Illumina HiSeq 2500. To normalize quantification of the TCRbeta repertoire, the TCR libraries were built with molecular barcoding that relied on unique molecular identifiers. Through fastp at Q25 and MiXCR, TCRdb rebuilt clones from the public reads, retaining in-frame beta chains. Rows with a matching CDR3 protein are joined into one entry that keeps the most common DNA and genes. Recorded for this sample are about 360,000 distinct CDR3 sequences; 10% to 15% of them occurred a single time. Around 4.5% of the sample is taken by the ten largest. CDR1 and CDR2, per the germline V gene, are SGHNT and YENEEA. The germline V and J ends show losses of 6 bases and 8 bases respectively, and no gene match explains 12 bases of the junction. The CDR3 holds 15 amino acids from the cysteine to the phenylalanine. Only the CDR3 region is kept as DNA, spanning 45 bases read in frame from base 1.

The clonotype was recovered from a human donor who donated a stem cell graft to a child with Fanconi anemia. The sequencing here drew on PBMCs, taken from the stem cell graft. Rearrangement joined TRBV11-3 to TRBJ2-1; TRBD2 fits 8 bases in the junction. The DNA is as follows: TGTGCCAGCAGTCAATCTCCCGGACTAGCATATGAGCAGTTCTTC. It specifies CASSQSPGLAYEQFF.